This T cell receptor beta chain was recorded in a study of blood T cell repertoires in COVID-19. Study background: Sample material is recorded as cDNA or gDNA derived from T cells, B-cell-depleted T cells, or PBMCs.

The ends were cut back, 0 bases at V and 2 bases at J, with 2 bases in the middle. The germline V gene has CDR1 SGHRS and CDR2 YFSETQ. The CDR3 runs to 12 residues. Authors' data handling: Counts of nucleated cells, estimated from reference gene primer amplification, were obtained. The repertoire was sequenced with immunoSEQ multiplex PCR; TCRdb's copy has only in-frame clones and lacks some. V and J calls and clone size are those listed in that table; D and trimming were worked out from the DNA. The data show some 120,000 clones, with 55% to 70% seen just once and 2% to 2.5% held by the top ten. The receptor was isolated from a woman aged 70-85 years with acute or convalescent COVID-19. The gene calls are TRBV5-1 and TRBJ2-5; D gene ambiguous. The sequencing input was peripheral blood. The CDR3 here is CASSLVQETQYF. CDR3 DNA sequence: TGCGCCAGCAGCTTGGTACAAGAGACCCAGTACTTC. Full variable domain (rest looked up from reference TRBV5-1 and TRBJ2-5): KAGVTQTPRYLIKTRGQQVTLSCSPISGHRSVSWYQQTPGQGLQFLFEYFSETQRNKGNFPGRFSGRQFSNSRSEMNVSTLELGDSALYLCASSLVQETQYFGPGTRLLVL.